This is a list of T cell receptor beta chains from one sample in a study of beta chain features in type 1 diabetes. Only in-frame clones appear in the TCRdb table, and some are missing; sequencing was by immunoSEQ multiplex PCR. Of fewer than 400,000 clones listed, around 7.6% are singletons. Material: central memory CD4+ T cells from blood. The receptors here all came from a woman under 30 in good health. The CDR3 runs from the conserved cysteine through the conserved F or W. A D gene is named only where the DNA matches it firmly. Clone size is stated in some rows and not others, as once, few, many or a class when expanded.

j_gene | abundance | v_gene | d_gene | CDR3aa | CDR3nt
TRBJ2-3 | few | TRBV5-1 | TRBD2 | CASSLSGRAGTDTQYF | TGCGCCAGCAGCTTGAGCGGGAGGGCCGGCACAGATACGCAGTATTTT
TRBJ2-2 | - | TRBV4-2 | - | CASSQDRYTGELFF | TGTGCCAGCAGCCAGGACAGATACACCGGGGAGCTGTTTTTT
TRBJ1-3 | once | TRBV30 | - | CAWRDPFGNTIYF | TGTGCCTGGAGGGACCCGTTCGGAAACACCATATATTTT
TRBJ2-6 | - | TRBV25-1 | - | CASSEHRSGANVLTF | TGTGCCAGCAGTGAGCACAGATCTGGGGCCAACGTCCTGACTTTC
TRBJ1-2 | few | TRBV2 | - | CASSERSGSLGYGYTF | TGTGCCAGCAGTGAACGCTCCGGCAGCCTAGGATATGGCTACACCTTC
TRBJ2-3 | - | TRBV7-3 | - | CASSLNPGPDTQYF | TGTGCCAGCAGCTTAAATCCAGGGCCAGATACGCAGTATTTT
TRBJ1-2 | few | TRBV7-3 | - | CASSLTAAGDGYTF | TGTGCCAGCAGCTTAACTGCGGCAGGGGATGGCTACACCTTC
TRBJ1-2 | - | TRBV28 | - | CASYSRTGYTF | TGTGCCAGTTATAGTCGAACTGGCTACACCTTC
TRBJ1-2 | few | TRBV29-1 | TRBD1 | CSVEGRGRDYGYTF | TGCAGCGTTGAGGGTAGGGGGCGCGACTATGGCTACACCTTC
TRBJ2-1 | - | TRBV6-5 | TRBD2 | CASRPELAGNNEQFF | TGTGCCAGCAGACCGGAACTAGCGGGAAACAATGAGCAGTTCTTC
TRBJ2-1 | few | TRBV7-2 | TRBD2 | CASSNRDYPREQFF | TGTGCCAGCAGCAACCGGGACTACCCTAGGGAGCAGTTCTTC
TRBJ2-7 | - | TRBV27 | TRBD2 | CASSPPGGGSGIRRYEQYF | TGTGCCAGCTCTCCCCCGGGGGGAGGTAGCGGGATTCGAAGATACGAGCAGTACTTC
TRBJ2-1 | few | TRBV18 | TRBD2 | CASSPLRGGAGEQFF | TGTGCCAGCTCACCATTAAGGGGAGGGGCCGGTGAGCAGTTCTTC
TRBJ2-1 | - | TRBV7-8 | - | CASSSEGYTYNEQFF | TGTGCCAGCAGCTCCGAGGGATATACCTACAATGAGCAGTTCTTC
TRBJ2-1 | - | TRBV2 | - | CASSASHEQFF | TGTGCCAGCAGTGCTAGCCATGAGCAGTTCTTC
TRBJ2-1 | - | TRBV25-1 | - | CASQAGTYYNEQFF | TGTGCCAGCCAAGCCGGGACCTACTACAATGAGCAGTTCTTC
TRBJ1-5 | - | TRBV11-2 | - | CASSQQQGQPQHF | TGTGCCAGCAGCCAACAACAGGGTCAGCCCCAGCATTTT
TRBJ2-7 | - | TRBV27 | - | CARSNAGTFNEQYF | TGTGCCCGCAGTAACGCCGGGACATTCAACGAGCAGTACTTC
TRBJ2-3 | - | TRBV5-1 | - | CASSPRQTDTQYF | TGCGCCAGCAGCCCGAGGCAAACAGATACGCAGTATTTT
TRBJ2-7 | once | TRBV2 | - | CASGPSSYEQYF | TGTGCCAGCGGCCCAAGCTCCTACGAGCAGTACTTC
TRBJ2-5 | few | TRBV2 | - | CATAGQQETQYF | TGTGCCACCGCGGGACAGCAAGAGACCCAGTACTTC
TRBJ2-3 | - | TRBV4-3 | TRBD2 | CASSPGLGWDTQYF | TGCGCCAGCAGCCCGGGACTAGGATGGGATACGCAGTATTTT
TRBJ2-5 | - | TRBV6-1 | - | CASSAPTGRPGETQYF | TGTGCCAGCAGTGCGCCAACAGGGCGCCCGGGGGAGACCCAGTACTTC
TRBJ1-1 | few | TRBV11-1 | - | CASSLQGPRTEAFF | TGTGCCAGCAGCTTACAGGGCCCGAGGACTGAAGCTTTCTTT
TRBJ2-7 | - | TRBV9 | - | CASSQSGTAPGEQYF | TGTGCCAGCAGCCAATCCGGGACCGCCCCGGGGGAGCAGTACTTC
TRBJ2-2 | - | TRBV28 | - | CASSTLGLELFF | TGTGCCAGCAGTACTCTCGGCCTGGAGCTGTTTTTT
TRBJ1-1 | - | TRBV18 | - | CASSIGGRTEAFF | TGTGCCAGCTCAATTGGGGGGAGGACTGAAGCTTTCTTT
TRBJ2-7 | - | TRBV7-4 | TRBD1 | CASSYPAWTGDSYEQYF | TGTGCCAGCAGTTATCCGGCGTGGACAGGGGATAGCTACGAGCAGTACTTC
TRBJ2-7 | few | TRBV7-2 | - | CASSLSPGQRSYEQYF | TGTGCCAGCAGCTTAAGCCCAGGCCAACGCTCCTACGAGCAGTACTTC
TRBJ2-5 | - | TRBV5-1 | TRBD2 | CASSLAGTSRETQYF | TGCGCCAGCAGCTTGGCCGGGACTAGTAGGGAGACCCAGTACTTC
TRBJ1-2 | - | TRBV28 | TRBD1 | CASSWGQSRYGYTF | TGTGCCAGCAGTTGGGGACAGTCTCGCTATGGCTACACCTTC
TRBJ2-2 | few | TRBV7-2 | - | CASGVGQNTGELFF | TGTGCCAGCGGCGTGGGACAGAACACCGGGGAGCTGTTTTTT
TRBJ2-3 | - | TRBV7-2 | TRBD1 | CASSRQGMGADTQYF | TGTGCCAGCAGTCGACAGGGGATGGGCGCAGATACGCAGTATTTT
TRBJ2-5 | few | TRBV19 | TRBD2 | CASSTVLAGQETQYF | TGTGCCAGTAGTACGGTGCTAGCGGGACAAGAGACCCAGTACTTC
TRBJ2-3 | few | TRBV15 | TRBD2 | CATSRDSGRSGDTQYF | TGTGCCACCAGCAGAGATAGCGGGAGGAGCGGGGATACGCAGTATTTT
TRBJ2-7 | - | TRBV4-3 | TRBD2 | CASSQAFGLAGGPDEQYF | TGCGCCAGCAGCCAAGCCTTTGGACTAGCGGGAGGGCCTGACGAGCAGTACTTC
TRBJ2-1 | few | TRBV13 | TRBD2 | CASSLWLAGADEQFF | TGTGCCAGCAGCTTATGGCTAGCGGGAGCGGATGAGCAGTTCTTC
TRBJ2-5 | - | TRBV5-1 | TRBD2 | CASSIGTSAQETQYF | TGCGCCAGCAGCATCGGGACTAGCGCCCAAGAGACCCAGTACTTC
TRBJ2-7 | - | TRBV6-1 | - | CASSEAPTSQYEQYF | TGTGCCAGCAGTGAAGCCCCCACTAGCCAGTACGAGCAGTACTTC
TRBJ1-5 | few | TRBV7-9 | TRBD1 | CASSLTGDSNQPQHF | TGTGCCAGCAGCTTGACAGGGGATAGCAATCAGCCCCAGCATTTT
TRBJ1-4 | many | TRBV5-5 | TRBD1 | CASSGRDRVAEKLFF | TGTGCCAGCAGCGGCCGGGACAGGGTGGCCGAAAAACTGTTTTTT
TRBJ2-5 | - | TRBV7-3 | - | CASSLNPAGRETQYF | TGTGCCAGCAGCTTAAATCCCGCAGGGCGAGAGACCCAGTACTTC
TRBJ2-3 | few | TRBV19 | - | CASSPLAADTQYF | TGTGCCAGTAGTCCTCTAGCAGCAGATACGCAGTATTTT
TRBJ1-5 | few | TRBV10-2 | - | CASSEWDNQPQHF | TGCGCCAGCAGTGAGTGGGACAATCAGCCCCAGCATTTT
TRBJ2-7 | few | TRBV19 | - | CASVQAPTPYEQYF | TGTGCCAGTGTACAGGCCCCAACACCCTACGAGCAGTACTTC
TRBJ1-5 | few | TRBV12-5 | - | CAIMLLGQPQHF | TGTGCTATTATGCTATTGGGTCAGCCCCAGCATTTT